This T cell receptor (beta chain) is from a study of CD8+ T cells in alopecia areata. Findings and limits, study-wide: Sequences from scalp samples also cover resident alphabeta T cells of normal skin. Lesional tissue from the scalp (especially in alopecia totalis/universalis) showed higher clonality than normal scalp. Although TCR sharing was seen in mice, sharing across patients was less clear, possibly for HLA-related reasons.

In the case of this clone: As yet, its antigen is unknown. Mouse gene names and germline throughout. The CDR3 end is not reached by the read, which stops 4 residues before it; the germline J gene fills it in.

The junction had 2 bases not matched to a gene; V was cut back by 4 bases and J by 3 bases. The CDR3 consists of 14 residues. Germline CDR1 reads LGHNA; CDR2 reads YNLKQL (reference sequence). It was with CD4, CD8alpha, NKG2D, NKG2ACE and other markers that pooled cutaneous lymph node cells were sorted. Extracted RNA was reverse transcribed into cDNA, the sequencing template. Profiled with immunoSEQ multiplex PCR; TCRdb holds only in-frame clones, not every one. In total the sample includes about 270,000 clones, none of them seen once. Sample: CD4+ T cells sorted from a lymph node. V and J are TRBV5 and TRBJ2-5; 9 bases line up with TRBD1. The clonotype comes from a C3H/HeJ mouse with alopecia areata. Mouse strain MHC haplotype: H2-k. The part of the CDR3 DNA that was read is TGTGCCAGCAGCCGGGGACAGGGACAAGAC. Encoded protein: CASSRGQGQD. The entire CDR3 sequence reads CASSRGQGQDTQYF.